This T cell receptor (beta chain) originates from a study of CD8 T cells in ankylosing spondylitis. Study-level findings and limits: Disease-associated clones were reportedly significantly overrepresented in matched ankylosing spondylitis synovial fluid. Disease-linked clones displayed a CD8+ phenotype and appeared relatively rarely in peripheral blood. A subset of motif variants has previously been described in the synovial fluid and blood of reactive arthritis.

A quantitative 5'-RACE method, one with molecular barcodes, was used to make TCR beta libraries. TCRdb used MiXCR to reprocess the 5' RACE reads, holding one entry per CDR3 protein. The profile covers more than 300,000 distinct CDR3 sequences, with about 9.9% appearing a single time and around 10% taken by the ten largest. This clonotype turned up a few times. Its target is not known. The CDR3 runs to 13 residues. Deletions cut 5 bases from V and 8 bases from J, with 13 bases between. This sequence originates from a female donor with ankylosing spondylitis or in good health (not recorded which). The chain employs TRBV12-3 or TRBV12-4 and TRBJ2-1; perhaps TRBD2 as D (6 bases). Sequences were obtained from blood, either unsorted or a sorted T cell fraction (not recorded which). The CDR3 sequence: CASSDELADEQFF. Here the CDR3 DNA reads TGTGCCAGCAGTGATGAACTAGCCGATGAGCAGTTCTTC.